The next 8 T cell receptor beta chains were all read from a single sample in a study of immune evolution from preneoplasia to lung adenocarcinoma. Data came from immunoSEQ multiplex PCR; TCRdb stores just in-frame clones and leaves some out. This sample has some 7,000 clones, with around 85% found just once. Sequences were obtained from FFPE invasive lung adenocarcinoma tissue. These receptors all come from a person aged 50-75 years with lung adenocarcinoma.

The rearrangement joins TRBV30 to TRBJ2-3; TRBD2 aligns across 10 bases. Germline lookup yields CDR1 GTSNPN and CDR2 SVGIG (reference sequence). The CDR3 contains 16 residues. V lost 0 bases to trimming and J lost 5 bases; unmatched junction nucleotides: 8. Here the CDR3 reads CAWSVGTSVFRDTQYF. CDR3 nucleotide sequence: TGTGCCTGGAGTGTCGGGACTAGCGTTTTTCGAGATACGCAGTATTTT.

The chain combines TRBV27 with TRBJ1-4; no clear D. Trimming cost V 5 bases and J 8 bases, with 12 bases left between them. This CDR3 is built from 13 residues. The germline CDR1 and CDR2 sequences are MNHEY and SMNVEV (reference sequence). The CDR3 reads CASSPRAGEKLFF. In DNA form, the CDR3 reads TGTGCCAGCAGTCCACGGGCGGGAGAAAAACTGTTTTTT. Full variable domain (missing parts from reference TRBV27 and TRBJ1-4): EAQVTQNPRYLITVTGKKLTVTCSQNMNHEYMSWYRQDPGLGLRQIYYSMNVEVTDKGDVPEGYKVSRKEKRNFPLILESPSPNQTSLYFCASSPRAGEKLFFGSGTQLSVL.

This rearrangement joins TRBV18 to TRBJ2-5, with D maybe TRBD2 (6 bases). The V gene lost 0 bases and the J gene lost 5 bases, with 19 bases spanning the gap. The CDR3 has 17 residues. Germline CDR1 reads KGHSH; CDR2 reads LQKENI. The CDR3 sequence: CASSPPVNQGGGETQYF. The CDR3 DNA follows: TGTGCCAGCTCACCACCGGTGAACCAGGGAGGAGGGGAGACCCAGTACTTC.

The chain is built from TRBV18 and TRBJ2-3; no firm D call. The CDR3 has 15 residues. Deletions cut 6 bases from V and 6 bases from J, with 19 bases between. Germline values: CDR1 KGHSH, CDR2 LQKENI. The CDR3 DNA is TGTGCCAGCTCGCTAAGAAACCCCGCGGCGGATACGCAGTATTTT. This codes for CASSLRNPAADTQYF.

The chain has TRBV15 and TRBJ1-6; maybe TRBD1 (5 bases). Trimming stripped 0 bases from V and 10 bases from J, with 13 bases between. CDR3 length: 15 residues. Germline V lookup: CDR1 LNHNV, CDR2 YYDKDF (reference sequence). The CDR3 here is CATSRDRDPGSPLHF. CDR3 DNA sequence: TGTGCCACCAGCAGAGATCGGGACCCGGGGTCACCCCTCCACTTT.

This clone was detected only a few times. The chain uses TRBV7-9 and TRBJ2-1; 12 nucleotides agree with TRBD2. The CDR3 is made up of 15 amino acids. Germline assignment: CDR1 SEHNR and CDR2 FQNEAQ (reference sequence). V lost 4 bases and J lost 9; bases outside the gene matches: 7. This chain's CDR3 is CASSSTRLAGVEQFF. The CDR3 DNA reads TGTGCCAGCAGCTCCACCCGACTAGCGGGAGTTGAGCAGTTCTTC.

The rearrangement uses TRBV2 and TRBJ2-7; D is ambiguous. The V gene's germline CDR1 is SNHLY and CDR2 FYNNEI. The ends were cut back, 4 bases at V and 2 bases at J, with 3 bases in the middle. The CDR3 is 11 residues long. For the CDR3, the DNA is TGTGCCAGCAGTGCCCCCTACGAGCAGTACTTC. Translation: CASSAPYEQYF.

CDR3 bases: TGTGCCAGCAGCTTGGTACTAGCGGAAAACATTCAGTACTTC. The encoded protein is CASSLVLAENIQYF. The gene calls are TRBV11-2 and TRBJ2-4; the match to TRBD2 covers 8 bases. This CDR3 region has 14 residues. Germline V gene sequence: CDR1 SGHAT, CDR2 FQNNGV. The V gene end was trimmed by 3 bases and the J gene end by 5 bases; junction bases not matched to a gene: 3. Using reference TRBV11-2 and TRBJ2-4 for the parts outside the CDR3, the full variable domain is EAGVAQSPRYKIIEKRQSVAFWCNPISGHATLYWYQQILGQGPKLLIQFQNNGVVDDSQLPKDRFSAERLKGVDSTLKIQPAKLEDSAVYLCASSLVLAENIQYFGAGTRLSVL.